This is a list of T cell receptor beta chains from one sample in a study of cytomegalovirus exposure and HLA in healthy donors. Repertoires were generated with immunoSEQ multiplex PCR, while TCRdb's copy carries only in-frame clones and drops some. The sample holds approximately 81,000 clones, over 65% seen once. Material for sequencing was PBMCs. Source of these receptors: a man between 40 and 49 years old in good health and CMV-seropositive. The CDR3 runs from the conserved cysteine through the conserved F or W. The D gene is left open where the match is weak. Not all rows give a size; the values are once, few, many and, for expanded clones, a class.

clone size	V gene	D gene	J gene	CDR3 DNA	CDR3 protein
NA	TRBV5-1	TRBD2	TRBJ2-5	TGCGCCAGCTCTCCGGGACTAGAAGAGACCCAGTACTTC	CASSPGLEETQYF
NA	TRBV5-1	NA	TRBJ1-1	TGCGCCAGCAGCTTGGTGGGCAGTGGAAATACTGAAGCTTTCTTT	CASSLVGSGNTEAFF
NA	TRBV6-1	NA	TRBJ2-1	TGTGCCAGCAATAGAACTCCCGTCAATGAGCAGTTCTTC	CASNRTPVNEQFF
NA	TRBV6-1	NA	TRBJ2-1	TGTGCCAGCAGAAGTAGCGGTTCCTACAATGAGCAGTTCTTC	CASRSSGSYNEQFF
NA	TRBV10-1	NA	TRBJ2-3	TGCGCCAGCAGTGAAGACTCCACTAGCACAGATACGCAGTATTTT	CASSEDSTSTDTQYF
NA	TRBV10-3	TRBD2	TRBJ2-3	TGTGCCACGCTTACGGGGGGAGGCACAGATACGCAGTATTTT	CATLTGGGTDTQYF
NA	TRBV2	NA	TRBJ1-5	TGTGCCAGCAGTCTAGGGGGGGGCAATCAGCCCCAGCATTTT	CASSLGGGNQPQHF
NA	TRBV5-6	TRBD1	TRBJ1-1	TGTGCCAGCAGCATAACGGACAGGGAGAACACTGAAGCTTTCTTT	CASSITDRENTEAFF
NA	TRBV11-2	NA	TRBJ2-7	TGTGCCAGCAGCCGGGGAATTACCTACGAGCAGTACTTC	CASSRGITYEQYF
NA	TRBV2	TRBD2	TRBJ2-1	TGTGCCAGCAGTCTTGACGGGGAGCGGGGGAGCTACAATGAGCAGTTCTTC	CASSLDGERGSYNEQFF
once	TRBV30	NA	TRBJ2-1	TGTGCCTGGAGTTGGGGGCCGGTCGATGAGCAGTTCTTC	CAWSWGPVDEQFF
NA	TRBV13	NA	TRBJ2-7	TGTGCCAGCAGCTTAGGCCGGGGTCTTGTGGGCTACGAGCAGTACTTC	CASSLGRGLVGYEQYF
few	TRBV27	TRBD1	TRBJ1-2	TGTGCCAGCAGTTATTTAGGCTCGCCGGGACAGGGTCTCTATGGCTACACCTTC	CASSYLGSPGQGLYGYTF
NA	TRBV7-6	TRBD1	TRBJ1-5	TGTGCCAGCAGTCTAACAGGGGACCGCAATCAGCCCCAGCATTTT	CASSLTGDRNQPQHF
NA	TRBV27	NA	TRBJ2-1	TGTGCCAGCAGTCTACTCACCCCACGGACTATTTTAAATGAGCAGTTCTTC	CASSLLTPRTILNEQFF
NA	TRBV5-8	NA	TRBJ2-1	TGTGCCAGCAGCTTGGGGCGTGACTGGACTTCCGAGCAGTTCTTC	CASSLGRDWTSEQFF
NA	TRBV29-1	TRBD1	TRBJ2-1	TGCAGCGTTGATGAGCCGAGACAGGGTATTGAGCAGTTCTTC	CSVDEPRQGIEQFF
NA	TRBV7-2	NA	TRBJ2-5	TGTGCCAGTATGGTTGGATTCAGGGAGACCCAGTACTTC	CASMVGFRETQYF
NA	TRBV7-9	TRBD1	TRBJ2-7	TGTGCCAGCAGCCCTAGGGACAGGCGTAGCTCCTACGAGCAGTACTTC	CASSPRDRRSSYEQYF
few	TRBV12-5	NA	TRBJ2-5	TGTGCTAGTGCCTCCGGGCCTCGAGGGGAGACCCAGTACTTC	CASASGPRGETQYF
NA	TRBV5-1	NA	TRBJ2-7	TGCGCCAGCAGCTTGTCTAGCCGGTCCTACGAGCAGTACTTC	CASSLSSRSYEQYF
NA	TRBV10-3	NA	TRBJ2-5	TGTGCCATCAGTGAACCGGGGGCGCCACAGGGGGAGACCCAGTACTTC	CAISEPGAPQGETQYF
NA	TRBV30	TRBD1	TRBJ2-7	TGTGCCTGGAGATTGGGCCAGGGGGCCTACGAGCAGTACTTC	CAWRLGQGAYEQYF
NA	TRBV5-1	TRBD1	TRBJ1-6	TGCGCCAGTACACAGGGGGGGGATTCACCCCTCCACTTT	CASTQGGDSPLHF
few	TRBV4-2	NA	TRBJ2-1	TGTGCCAGCAGCCAAGAAGGGGGTAGCGCCTACAATGAGCAGTTCTTC	CASSQEGGSAYNEQFF
few	TRBV4-2	NA	TRBJ1-1	TGTGCCAGCAGCCAAAGGGGTTCGAACACTGAAGCTTTCTTT	CASSQRGSNTEAFF
NA	TRBV7-9	NA	TRBJ1-2	TGTGCCAGTAGCAGGGGAGGGACCGAAAATCCGGATGGCTACACCTTC	CASSRGGTENPDGYTF
NA	TRBV18	NA	TRBJ2-2	TGTGCCAGCTCACCCTCCGGGGTCACCGGGGAGCTGTTTTTT	CASSPSGVTGELFF
few	TRBV5-1	NA	TRBJ2-7	TGCGCCAGCAGCCGGGACACCCTGGGGAGCGACGAGCAGTACTTC	CASSRDTLGSDEQYF
NA	TRBV28	TRBD1	TRBJ1-2	TGTGCCAGCAGTTTACGGGGCCGGGGACAGCGCAACTATGGCTACACCTTC	CASSLRGRGQRNYGYTF
NA	TRBV7-8	NA	TRBJ1-5	TGTGCCAGCAGCCAGAACAGGGTTAGCAATCAGCCCCAGCATTTT	CASSQNRVSNQPQHF
NA	TRBV27	TRBD1	TRBJ2-7	TGTGCCACCAGGACAGGGGAGAATCGCGAGCAGTACTTC	CATRTGENREQYF
NA	TRBV15	TRBD1	TRBJ1-1	TGTGCCACCAGCAGGGGCGCAGGGGGCTTGAGCACTGAAGCTTTCTTT	CATSRGAGGLSTEAFF
NA	TRBV7-2	NA	TRBJ1-3	TGTGCCAGCAGCTTAGCATCGGGAAACACCATATATTTT	CASSLASGNTIYF
NA	TRBV28	TRBD1	TRBJ2-7	TGTGCCAGCAGTTGGGGACAGGGTCCCTACGAGCAGTACTTC	CASSWGQGPYEQYF
NA	TRBV30	NA	TRBJ1-2	TGTGCCTGCTCGAGAACTAACTATGGCTACACCTTC	CACSRTNYGYTF
NA	TRBV7-9	NA	TRBJ2-1	TGTGCCAGCAGCGTGGACACCAGGGGCAATGAGCAGTTCTTC	CASSVDTRGNEQFF
NA	TRBV6-6	NA	TRBJ1-3	TGTGCCAGCGTAGACTCTGGAAACACCATATATTTT	CASVDSGNTIYF
NA	TRBV7-8	NA	TRBJ1-2	TGTGCCAGCAGCTTAGTAGTGGGGAGCGGCTACACCTTC	CASSLVVGSGYTF
NA	TRBV19	TRBD2	TRBJ2-4	TGTGCCAGTAGTCCCGGGACTAGCGGTAAAAACATTCAGTACTTC	CASSPGTSGKNIQYF
NA	TRBV15	NA	TRBJ2-3	TGTGCCACCAGCAGAGATCGAGGCATAGGCACAGATACGCAGTATTTT	CATSRDRGIGTDTQYF
NA	TRBV28	NA	TRBJ1-5	TGTGCCAGCAGTTTATGGCGCAGCCAGGTCTCTAATCAAGGCAATCAGCCCCAGCATTTT	CASSLWRSQVSNQGNQPQHF
NA	TRBV30	NA	TRBJ2-3	TGTGCCTGGAGTGTACAATCAGATACGCAGTATTTT	CAWSVQSDTQYF
NA	TRBV7-2	TRBD1	TRBJ1-4	TGTGCCAGCAGCTTAGTGCAGGGGGCAGAAAAACTGTTTTTT	CASSLVQGAEKLFF
NA	TRBV30	NA	TRBJ2-1	TGTGCCTGGAGCAGAGGGACTCGCTCCTACAATGAGCAGTTCTTC	CAWSRGTRSYNEQFF
NA	TRBV11-2	NA	TRBJ2-5	TGTGCCAGCAGCTTTCGGGGGGCCCAAGAGACCCAGTACTTC	CASSFRGAQETQYF
NA	TRBV6-5	TRBD1	TRBJ1-2	TGTGCCAGCCGCTGGACAGGGAGGGAGTATGGCTACACCTTC	CASRWTGREYGYTF
NA	TRBV6-5	TRBD1	TRBJ2-7	TGTGCCAGCAGTTACAGGGGGACAGGGACCGAGCAGTACTTC	CASSYRGTGTEQYF
NA	TRBV15	TRBD1	TRBJ2-7	TGTGCCACCAGCAGTGGACAGGGACTCTTCGAGCAGTACTTC	CATSSGQGLFEQYF
NA	TRBV25-1	NA	TRBJ1-1	TGTGCCAGCAAACCTCTCATCGGCCGCCGGGCTGAAGCTTTCTTT	CASKPLIGRRAEAFF
NA	TRBV7-2	NA	TRBJ2-7	TGTGCCAGCAGCTTCGGGCGGGACTACGAGCAGTACTTC	CASSFGRDYEQYF
NA	TRBV4-2	TRBD1	TRBJ1-6	TGTGCCAGCAGCCAAGATTCCGGGACAGGGGGTTCACCCCTCCACTTT	CASSQDSGTGGSPLHF
NA	TRBV9	TRBD2	TRBJ2-5	TGTGCCAGCAGCGTAGCCCCCCAGCGGGGGCAGGAGACCCAGTACTTC	CASSVAPQRGQETQYF
NA	TRBV5-1	TRBD2	TRBJ2-3	TGCGCCAGCAGCGTCTTTGGGAGCGGGGCCACAGATACGCAGTATTTT	CASSVFGSGATDTQYF
many	TRBV19	NA	TRBJ1-1	TGTGCCAGTAGTATGGGCAGGAACACTGAAGCTTTCTTT	CASSMGRNTEAFF
NA	TRBV6-4	NA	TRBJ2-7	TGTGCCAGCAGTGACTCGGTTAAGAGCAGCGTTATCTCCTACGAGCAGTACTTC	CASSDSVKSSVISYEQYF
NA	TRBV5-4	TRBD1	TRBJ1-1	TGTGCCAGCAGCTTCAGGGGGCCAAGGAACACTGAAGCTTTCTTT	CASSFRGPRNTEAFF
NA	TRBV9	NA	TRBJ1-5	TGTGCCAGCAGCGTAGGACAATTCAATCAGCCCCAGCATTTT	CASSVGQFNQPQHF